A single sample gave rise to the 24 T cell receptor beta chains below, sequenced in a study of early T cells in non-severe SARS-CoV-2 infection. MiXCR, run by TCRdb on the 5' RACE reads, gives a single entry per CDR3 protein. This table holds nearly 45,000 distinct CDR3 sequences, about a tenth found once. The sample was whole blood. Receptor source: an adult who was a healthcare worker with PCR-confirmed SARS-CoV-2 infection or an uninfected control (not recorded which).

This clonotype occurred many times. The V call is TRBV3-1, the J call TRBJ2-7; weak D call: TRBD2 (5 bases). The ends were cut back, 3 bases at V and 5 bases at J, with 14 bases in the middle. The CDR3 is made up of 14 amino acids. Looked up from germline, CDR1 is LGHDT and CDR2 is YNNKEL (reference sequence). This CDR3 reads CASSHGLDSNEQYF. CDR3 nucleotide sequence: TGTGCCAGCAGCCACGGACTTGATAGCAACGAGCAGTACTTC.

The sample holds a few counts of this clonotype. The chain is built from TRBV19 and TRBJ2-3; 8 bases fit TRBD2. CDR3 length: 16 residues. Germline CDR1 reads LNHDA; CDR2 reads SQIVND (reference sequence). V dropped 1 base and J dropped 3; count of bases not matched to a gene: 6. Here the CDR3 DNA reads TGTGCCAGTAGTATAGTGGACGGGGGGGGAACAGATACGCAGTATTTT. This codes for CASSIVDGGGTDTQYF.

J is TRBJ2-1 and V is TRBV30, with D possibly being TRBD2 (6 bases). V shed 3 bases and J shed 7 bases, with 13 bases lying between them. The CDR3 consists of 13 residues. Looked up from germline, CDR1 is GTSNPN and CDR2 is SVGIG (reference sequence). The CDR3 sequence: CAWSPGGGNEQFF. Written as DNA, the CDR3 is TGTGCCTGGAGCCCCGGTGGGGGGAATGAGCAGTTCTTC.

A few counts support this clonotype. The rearrangement uses TRBV2 and TRBJ2-3; D possibly corresponds to TRBD1 (7 bases). This CDR3 is 15 amino acids long. The V and J ends lost 7 bases and 0 bases respectively, with 14 bases between them. Germline assignment: CDR1 SNHLY and CDR2 FYNNEI. CDR3 sequence (DNA): TGTGCCAGCAAGGAGGGACAGTCCAGCACAGATACGCAGTATTTT. Translating it yields CASKEGQSSTDTQYF. Full variable domain (rest looked up from reference TRBV2 and TRBJ2-3): EPEVTQTPSHQVTQMGQEVILRCVPISNHLYFYWYRQILGQKVEFLVSFYNNEISEKSEIFDDQFSVERPDGSNFTLKIRSTKLEDSAMYFCASKEGQSSTDTQYFGPGTRLTVL.

At least ten counts were recorded for this clonotype. The rearrangement joins TRBV24-1 to TRBJ2-1; D may be TRBD1 or TRBD2 (5 bases each). Germline V gives CDR1 KGHDR, CDR2 SFDVKD. The CDR3 has 16 residues. Trimming took off 0 bases at V and 10 bases at J, with 18 bases between the two ends. DNA for the CDR3: TGTGCCACCAGTGATTTGCAGGTGGGACGGAGCGGAGAGCAGTTCTTC. It yields the protein CATSDLQVGRSGEQFF.

V gene TRBV20-1 combines with J gene TRBJ2-7; no clear D gene. The CDR3 is made up of 14 amino acids. The ends were cut back, 1 base at V and 2 bases at J, with 12 bases in the middle. The germline gives CDR1 DFQATT, CDR2 SNEGSKA (reference sequence). The DNA of the CDR3 is TGCAGTGCTAGAGGACCTCTCAACACCTACGAGCAGTACTTC. It is translated as CSARGPLNTYEQYF.

The V and J genes are TRBV20-1 and TRBJ1-1, with D possibly matching TRBD1 (5 bases). The CDR3 runs 14 residues. CDR1 and CDR2 (germline): DFQATT, SNEGSKA (reference sequence). V was pared by 0 bases and J by 7 bases, with 15 bases between. Here the CDR3 reads CSARDSGTGDEAFF. The CDR3 coding sequence is TGCAGTGCTAGAGACTCCGGGACGGGGGATGAAGCTTTCTTT.

This clonotype was seen more than once but under ten times. The V gene is TRBV2, the J gene TRBJ2-7, with TRBD1 as a possible D gene (5 bases). Trimming took 3 bases from V and 9 from J, leaving 12 bases between them. Per germline, CDR1 SNHLY and CDR2 FYNNEI. CDR3 size: 12 residues. The CDR3 DNA is TGTGCCAGCAGTGAGGTAGGGGCTGCGCAGTACTTC. It codes for CASSEVGAAQYF. Full variable domain (outside the CDR3, taken from reference TRBV2 and TRBJ2-7): EPEVTQTPSHQVTQMGQEVILRCVPISNHLYFYWYRQILGQKVEFLVSFYNNEISEKSEIFDDQFSVERPDGSNFTLKIRSTKLEDSAMYFCASSEVGAAQYFGPGTRLTVT.

This chain connects TRBV11-2 to TRBJ2-5, with TRBD2 matching 13 bases. Germline V lookup: CDR1 SGHAT, CDR2 FQNNGV. V trimming: 2 bases; J trimming: 4 bases; junction bases outside the gene matches: 7. The CDR3 consists of 17 residues. The CDR3 DNA follows: TGTGCCAGCAGCTTAACCCGGACTAGCGGGGGAGTAGAGACCCAGTACTTC. This translates into CASSLTRTSGGVETQYF.

The chain combines TRBV9 with TRBJ2-3; weak D call: TRBD2 (5 bases). V dropped 0 bases and J dropped 3 bases, with 17 bases sitting between them. Germline V gene sequence: CDR1 SGDLS, CDR2 YYNGEE. CDR3 length: 17 residues. The CDR3 region is CASSVGGGDYGTDTQYF. CDR3 bases: TGTGCCAGCAGCGTAGGAGGTGGAGACTACGGAACAGATACGCAGTATTTT.

This chain's CDR3 is CAWSAPGTGKQETQYF. The CDR3 coding sequence is TGTGCCTGGAGTGCCCCTGGGACAGGAAAACAAGAGACCCAGTACTTC. This chain connects TRBV30 to TRBJ2-5; 8 nucleotides line up with TRBD1. This CDR3 comprises 16 residues. With 1 base clipped from V and 2 bases from J, the junction kept 9 bases outside the gene matches. Looked up from germline, CDR1 is GTSNPN and CDR2 is SVGIG (reference sequence).

The chain employs TRBV2 and TRBJ2-2; the D is unclear. CDR1 is SNHLY and CDR2 is FYNNEI in the germline V gene. The length of the CDR3 is 13 residues. V lost 7 bases and J lost 3, with 9 bases in between. The CDR3 here is CASTPDHTGELFF. CDR3 DNA: TGTGCCAGCACTCCAGACCACACCGGGGAGCTGTTTTTT.

In its sample, this clonotype was seen many times. The chain joins TRBV9 to TRBJ1-4; 9 bases agree with TRBD1. The CDR3 contains 16 residues. V was clipped by 0 bases and J by 8 bases; unmatched bases: 8. Germline V gene sequence: CDR1 SGDLS, CDR2 YYNGEE. The CDR3 DNA reads as TGTGCCAGCAGCGTAGAAGGACAGGGGCAGAGAGAAAAACTGTTTTTT. It codes for CASSVEGQGQREKLFF. Combining the CDR3 with reference TRBV9 and TRBJ1-4 gives the whole variable domain DSGVTQTPKHLITATGQRVTLRCSPRSGDLSVYWYQQSLDQGLQFLIQYYNGEERAKGNILERFSAQQFPDLHSELNLSSLELGDSALYFCASSVEGQGQREKLFFGSGTQLSVL.

This clonotype was counted ten times or more. The chain has TRBV5-1 and TRBJ2-5, with 7 nucleotides matching TRBD1. With 0 bases clipped from V and 5 bases from J, the junction kept 4 bases outside the gene matches. CDR3 length: 14 residues. Per germline, CDR1 SGHRS and CDR2 YFSETQ. CDR3 loop: CASSLEGGRETQYF. The CDR3 DNA reads TGCGCCAGCAGCTTGGAAGGGGGCAGGGAGACCCAGTACTTC.

At least ten counts were recorded for this clonotype. This chain joins TRBV7-2 and TRBJ2-2; 7 nucleotides match TRBD1. This CDR3 comprises 14 residues. Per the germline V gene, CDR1 is SGHTA and CDR2 is FQGNSA. Trimming took 4 bases from V and 6 from J; bases not matched to a gene: 5. CDR3 sequence (DNA): TGTGCCAGCAGCTCCTACAGGGGTCCCGGGGAGCTGTTTTTT. This translates into CASSSYRGPGELFF.

This chain joins TRBV7-3 and TRBJ2-1; D may be TRBD1 (5 bases). Germline V lookup: CDR1 SGHTA, CDR2 FQGTGA. Trimming shortened V by 5 bases and J by 2 bases, and 10 bases separated the two germline ends. The CDR3 loop spans 14 amino acids. The chain's CDR3 is CASSPRATYNEQFF. CDR3 in DNA: TGTGCCAGCAGCCCCAGGGCAACCTACAATGAGCAGTTCTTC.

The chain has TRBV7-3 and TRBJ1-6; D is possibly TRBD1 (5 bases). V was trimmed by 10 bases and J by 4 bases, leaving 11 bases between them. The CDR3 runs to 13 residues. CDR1 is SGHTA, CDR2 FQGTGA, per germline. CDR3 sequence reads: CATGAVYNSPLHF. The CDR3 DNA sequence: TGTGCCACCGGGGCAGTTTATAATTCACCCCTCCACTTT.

This chain connects TRBV7-6 to TRBJ2-7, with D maybe TRBD2 (5 bases). The V end was cut by 4 bases, the J end by 5 bases, with 12 bases between. The CDR3 sequence is 13 residues long. The V gene's germline CDR1 is SGHVS and CDR2 FNYEAQ. CDR3 in amino acids: CASSSLATNEQYF. The CDR3 bases are TGTGCCAGCAGCTCCCTAGCAACCAACGAGCAGTACTTC.

This clonotype was counted many times. This chain connects TRBV7-6 to TRBJ2-5; D gene unclear. Germline V gene data show CDR1 as SGHVS and CDR2 as FNYEAQ. V lost 3 bases to trimming and J lost 1 base, with 9 bases between them. The CDR3 is made up of 14 amino acids. The DNA of the CDR3 is TGTGCCAGCAGCTTGGCGATTCTCCAAGAGACCCAGTACTTC. It codes for CASSLAILQETQYF.

This clonotype was seen repeatedly, ten times or more. The V and J genes are TRBV6-2 or TRBV6-3 and TRBJ2-5; a possible D gene is TRBD2 (5 bases). The CDR3 covers 13 residues. Germline V CDR1 and CDR2: MNHEY, SVGEGT. V lost 4 bases, J lost 6 bases, and 12 bases lay in between. DNA for the CDR3: TGTGCCAGCAGTTCCGGACCGGGGAAGACCCAGTACTTC. Protein sequence: CASSSGPGKTQYF.

This clonotype was seen a handful of times. The chain carries TRBV18 and TRBJ2-2, with D maybe TRBD1 (5 bases). Germline V gene lookup returns CDR1 KGHSH and CDR2 LQKENI. This CDR3 is built from 11 residues. The V and J ends lost 3 bases and 13 bases respectively, with 9 bases between them. The DNA of the CDR3 is TGTGCCAGCTCACCCCAGGACACGCTGTTTTTT. It specifies CASSPQDTLFF. Filled out from reference TRBV18 and TRBJ2-2, the complete variable domain reads NAGVMQNPRHLVRRRGQEARLRCSPMKGHSHVYWYRQLPEEGLKFMVYLQKENIIDESGMPKERFSAEFPKEGPSILRIQQVVRGDSAAYFCASSPQDTLFFGEGSRLTVL.

The table lists this clonotype with many counts. This sequence joins TRBV29-1 and TRBJ1-5; D is undetermined. Germline V CDR1 and CDR2: SQVTM, ANQGSEA. Deletions cut 4 bases from V and 5 bases from J, with 9 bases between. This CDR3 spans 12 amino acids. The chain's CDR3 is CSVVVGDQPQHF. CDR3 DNA: TGCAGCGTTGTAGTCGGCGATCAGCCCCAGCATTTT.

At least ten counts were recorded for this clonotype. The chain recombines TRBV3-1 with TRBJ2-2; D is uncertain. The V and J ends lost 1 base and 5 bases respectively, with 8 bases between them. CDR1 is LGHDT and CDR2 is YNNKEL in the germline V gene (reference sequence). The CDR3 is 14 residues long. The CDR3, as DNA: TGTGCCAGCAGCCAAGCCGCCGGAACCGGGGAGCTGTTTTTT. Protein sequence: CASSQAAGTGELFF. Together with reference TRBV3-1 and TRBJ2-2, the CDR3 gives the full variable domain: DTAVSQTPKYLVTQMGNDKSIKCEQNLGHDTMYWYKQDSKKFLKIMFSYNNKELIINETVPNRFSPKSPDKAHLNLHINSLELGDSAVYFCASSQAAGTGELFFGEGSRLTVL.

The table lists this clonotype with many counts. This chain joins TRBV5-4 and TRBJ2-6, with 7 bases lining up with TRBD1. The ends lost 4 bases at V and 0 bases at J; junction bases unmatched: 7. From germline, CDR1 is SGHNT and CDR2 YYREEE (reference sequence). The CDR3 runs 17 residues. The CDR3 DNA reads as TGTGCCAGCAGCCCGGGACAGCCGAACTCTGGGGCCAACGTCCTGACTTTC. Protein sequence: CASSPGQPNSGANVLTF.